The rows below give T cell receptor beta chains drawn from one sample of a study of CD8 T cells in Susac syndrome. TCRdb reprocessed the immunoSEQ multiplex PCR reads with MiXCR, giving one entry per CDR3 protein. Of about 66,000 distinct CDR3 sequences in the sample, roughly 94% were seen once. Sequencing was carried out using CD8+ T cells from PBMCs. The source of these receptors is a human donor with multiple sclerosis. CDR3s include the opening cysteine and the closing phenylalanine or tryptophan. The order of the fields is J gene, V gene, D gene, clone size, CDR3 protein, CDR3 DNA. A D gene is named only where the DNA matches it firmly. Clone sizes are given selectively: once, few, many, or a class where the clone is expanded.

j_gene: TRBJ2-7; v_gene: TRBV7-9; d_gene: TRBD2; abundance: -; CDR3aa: CASSQAGNNYEQYF; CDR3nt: TGTGCCAGCAGCCAAGCGGGGAATAACTACGAGCAGTACTTC
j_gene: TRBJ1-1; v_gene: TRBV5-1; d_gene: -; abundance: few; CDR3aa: CASSLAGGYTEAFF; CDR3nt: TGCGCCAGCAGCTTGGCCGGCGGATACACTGAAGCTTTCTTT
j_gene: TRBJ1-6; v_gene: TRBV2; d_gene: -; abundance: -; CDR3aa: CASFRSAGNSPLHF; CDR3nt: TGTGCCAGCTTCCGCTCGGCGGGTAATTCACCCCTCCACTTT
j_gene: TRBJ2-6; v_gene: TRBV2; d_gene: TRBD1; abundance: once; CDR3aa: CAGDRAGANVLTF; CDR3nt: TGTGCCGGGGACAGGGCTGGGGCCAACGTCCTGACTTTC
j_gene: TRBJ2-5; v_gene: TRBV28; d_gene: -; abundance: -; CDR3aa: CASSFAAKTQYF; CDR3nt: TGTGCCAGCAGTTTTGCGGCGAAGACCCAGTACTTC
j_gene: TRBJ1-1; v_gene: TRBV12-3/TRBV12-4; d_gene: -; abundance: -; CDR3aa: CASSLVGNTEAFF; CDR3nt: TGTGCCAGCAGTTTAGTAGGGAACACTGAAGCTTTCTTT
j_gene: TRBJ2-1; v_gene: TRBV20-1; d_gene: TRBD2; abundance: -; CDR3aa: CSAIGWEASGDVSEQFF; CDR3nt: TGCAGTGCTATCGGATGGGAAGCTAGCGGGGATGTGTCTGAGCAGTTCTTC
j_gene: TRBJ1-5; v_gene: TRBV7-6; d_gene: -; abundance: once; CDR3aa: CASSLGAGHINQPQHF; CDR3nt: TGTGCCAGCAGCTTGGGCGCGGGACACATCAATCAGCCCCAGCATTTT
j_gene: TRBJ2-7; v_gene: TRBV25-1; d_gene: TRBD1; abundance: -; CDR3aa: CASRGTGSSDEQYF; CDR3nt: TGTGCCAGCAGAGGGACAGGTTCTTCCGACGAGCAGTACTTC
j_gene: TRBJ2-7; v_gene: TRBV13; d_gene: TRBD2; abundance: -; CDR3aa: CASSLVRTSGTYEQYF; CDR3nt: TGTGCCAGCAGCTTAGTACGAACTAGCGGGACCTACGAGCAGTACTTC
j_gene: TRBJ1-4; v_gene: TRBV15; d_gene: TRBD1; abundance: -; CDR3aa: CATSRDRGTGDEKLFF; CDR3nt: TGTGCCACCAGCAGAGATCGAGGGACAGGGGACGAAAAACTGTTTTTT
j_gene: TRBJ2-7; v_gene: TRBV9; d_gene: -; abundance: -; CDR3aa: CASSPGIHEQYF; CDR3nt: TGTGCCAGCAGTCCGGGGATCCACGAGCAGTACTTC
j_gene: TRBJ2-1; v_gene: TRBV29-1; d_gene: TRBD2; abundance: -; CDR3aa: CSVRTSGRASSYNEQFF; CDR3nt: TGCAGCGTTCGGACTAGCGGGAGGGCGAGCTCCTACAATGAGCAGTTCTTC
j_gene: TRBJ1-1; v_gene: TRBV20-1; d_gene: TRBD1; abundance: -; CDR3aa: CSARGEGAETEAFF; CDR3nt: TGCAGTGCTAGAGGGGAGGGGGCAGAGACTGAAGCTTTCTTT
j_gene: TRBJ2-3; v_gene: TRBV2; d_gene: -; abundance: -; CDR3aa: CASRKRGTDTQYF; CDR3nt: TGTGCCAGCAGGAAAAGGGGAACAGATACGCAGTATTTT
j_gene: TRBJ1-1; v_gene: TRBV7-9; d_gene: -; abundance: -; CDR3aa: CASRDLQGGAEAFF; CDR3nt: TGTGCCAGCAGGGACTTGCAAGGAGGCGCTGAAGCTTTCTTT
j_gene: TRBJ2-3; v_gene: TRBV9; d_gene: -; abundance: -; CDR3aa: CASSVAGDTQYF; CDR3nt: TGTGCCAGCAGCGTGGCCGGGGATACGCAGTATTTT
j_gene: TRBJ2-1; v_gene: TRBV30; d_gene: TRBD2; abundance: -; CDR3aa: CAWDSGGGYNEQFF; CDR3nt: TGTGCCTGGGACAGCGGGGGGGGATACAATGAGCAGTTCTTC
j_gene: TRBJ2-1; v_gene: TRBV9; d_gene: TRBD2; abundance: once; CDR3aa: CASSVDGRSYNEQFF; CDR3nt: TGTGCCAGCAGCGTAGACGGGAGGAGTTACAATGAGCAGTTCTTC
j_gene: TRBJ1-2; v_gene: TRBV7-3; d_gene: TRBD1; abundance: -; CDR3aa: CASSLTGQDYGYTF; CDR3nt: TGTGCCAGCAGCTTAACGGGACAGGACTATGGCTACACCTTC
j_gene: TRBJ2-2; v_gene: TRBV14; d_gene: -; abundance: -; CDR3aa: CASSQVPGWGLNTGELFF; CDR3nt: TGTGCCAGCAGCCAAGTCCCTGGATGGGGTTTGAACACCGGGGAGCTGTTTTTT
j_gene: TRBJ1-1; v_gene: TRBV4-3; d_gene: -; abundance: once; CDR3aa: CASSQDQRDTEAFF; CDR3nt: TGCGCCAGCAGCCAAGATCAGAGGGACACTGAAGCTTTCTTT
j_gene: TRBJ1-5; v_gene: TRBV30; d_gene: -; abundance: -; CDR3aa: CAWSVLGMGNQPQHF; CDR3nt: TGTGCCTGGAGTGTATTGGGGATGGGAAATCAGCCCCAGCATTTT
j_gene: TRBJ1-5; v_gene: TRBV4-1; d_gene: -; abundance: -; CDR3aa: CASSQGNSNQPQHF; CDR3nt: TGCGCCAGCAGCCAAGGTAATAGCAATCAGCCCCAGCATTTT
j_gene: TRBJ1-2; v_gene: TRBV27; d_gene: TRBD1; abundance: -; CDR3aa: CATGTGQDGYTF; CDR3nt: TGTGCCACCGGGACAGGGCAAGATGGCTACACCTTC
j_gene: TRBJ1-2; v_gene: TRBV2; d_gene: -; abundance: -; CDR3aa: CASSPPSF; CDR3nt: TGTGCCAGCAGTCCCCCTTCCTTC
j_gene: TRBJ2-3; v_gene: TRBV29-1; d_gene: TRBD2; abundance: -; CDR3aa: CSVDRSGGRTDTQYF; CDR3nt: TGCAGCGTGGACCGTAGCGGGGGGCGCACAGATACGCAGTATTTT
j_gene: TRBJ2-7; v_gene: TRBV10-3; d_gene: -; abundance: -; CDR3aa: CAITFKLGNEQYF; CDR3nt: TGTGCCATCACATTCAAGCTAGGGAACGAGCAGTACTTC
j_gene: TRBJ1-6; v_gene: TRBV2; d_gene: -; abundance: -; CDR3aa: CANAPPQRSPLHF; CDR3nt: TGTGCCAACGCCCCCCCGCAGAGGTCACCCCTCCACTTT
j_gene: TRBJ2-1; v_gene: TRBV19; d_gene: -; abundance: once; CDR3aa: CASSPAWDEQFF; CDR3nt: TGTGCCAGTAGTCCAGCATGGGATGAGCAGTTCTTC
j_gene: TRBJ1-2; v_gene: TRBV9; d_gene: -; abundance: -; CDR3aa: CASSVHWDGYTF; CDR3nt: TGTGCCAGCAGCGTTCATTGGGACGGCTACACCTTC
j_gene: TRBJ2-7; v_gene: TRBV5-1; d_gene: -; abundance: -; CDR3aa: CASSLVDEGNEQYF; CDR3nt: TGCGCCAGCAGCTTGGTCGACGAGGGGAACGAGCAGTACTTC
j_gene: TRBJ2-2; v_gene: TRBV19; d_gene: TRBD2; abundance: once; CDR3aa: CASSIVSGSTGELFF; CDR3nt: TGTGCCAGTAGTATAGTTAGCGGGAGCACCGGGGAGCTGTTTTTT
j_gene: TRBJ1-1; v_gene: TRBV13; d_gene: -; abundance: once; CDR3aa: CASSLGPATEAFF; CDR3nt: TGTGCCAGCAGCTTAGGCCCTGCCACTGAAGCTTTCTTT
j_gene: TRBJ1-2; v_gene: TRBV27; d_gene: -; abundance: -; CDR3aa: CASRSRDTYGYTF; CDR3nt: TGTGCCAGCAGGAGCCGGGACACCTATGGCTACACCTTC
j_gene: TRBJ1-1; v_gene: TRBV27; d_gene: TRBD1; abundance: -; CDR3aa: CASSAGGSAFF; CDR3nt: TGTGCCAGCAGCGCAGGGGGCTCAGCTTTCTTT
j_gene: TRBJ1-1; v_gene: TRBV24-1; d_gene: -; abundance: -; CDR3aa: CATSADGDNTEAFF; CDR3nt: TGTGCCACCAGTGCGGATGGGGACAACACTGAAGCTTTCTTT
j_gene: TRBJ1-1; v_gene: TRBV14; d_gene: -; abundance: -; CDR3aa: CASSQGTEEAFF; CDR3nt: TGTGCCAGCAGCCAAGGGACAGAAGAAGCTTTCTTT
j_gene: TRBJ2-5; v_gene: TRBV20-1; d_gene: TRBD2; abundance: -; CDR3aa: CSATPRTSGGETQYF; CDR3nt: TGCAGTGCCACACCCCGGACTAGCGGGGGGGAGACCCAGTACTTC
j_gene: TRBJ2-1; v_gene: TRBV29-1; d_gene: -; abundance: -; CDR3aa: CSVAGQGLNNEQFF; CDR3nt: TGCAGCGTTGCTGGGCAGGGGCTAAACAATGAGCAGTTCTTC